Presented here are 20 T cell receptor beta chains from one specimen sequenced in a study of CD8+ T cells in alopecia areata. Following extraction, RNA underwent reverse transcription to cDNA, which served as the sequencing template. Measured with immunoSEQ multiplex PCR; TCRdb has only the in-frame clones, and not every one. The sample has around 140,000 clones, approximately 50% seen once. The sequenced sample consisted of CD4+ T cells sorted from blood. The receptors derive from a human donor with alopecia areata.

V usage is TRBV2 and J usage is TRBJ2-7; 9 nucleotides align to TRBD1. Trimming cost V 6 bases and J 3 bases; bases outside gene matches: 3. CDR3 length equals 13 residues. CDR1 and CDR2 from the germline V gene are SNHLY and FYNNEI. Here the CDR3 DNA reads TGTGCCAGCAGGACAGGGGGACTCTACGAGCAGTACTTC. Translation: CASRTGGLYEQYF.

This clone showed up just a few times. V gene TRBV19 combines with J gene TRBJ1-1; tentatively, D is TRBD1 (6 bases). V was trimmed by 10 bases and J by 3 bases, leaving 15 bases between them. The CDR3 extends over 13 amino acids. Germline CDR1 LNHDA, CDR2 SQIVND (reference sequence). The CDR3 reads CATLGEGDTEAFF. CDR3 coding DNA: TGTGCCACCCTGGGGGAGGGGGACACTGAAGCTTTCTTT. Filled out from reference TRBV19 and TRBJ1-1, the complete variable domain reads DGGITQSPKYLFRKEGQNVTLSCEQNLNHDAMYWYRQDPGQGLRLIYYSQIVNDFQKGDIAEGYSVSREKKESFPLTVTSAQKNPTAFYLCATLGEGDTEAFFGQGTRLTVV.

In its sample, this clone was seen a few times. The CDR3 here is CASSRDRSSYNEQFF. The CDR3 bases are TGTGCCAGCAGCCGGGACAGGAGCTCCTACAATGAGCAGTTCTTC. The chain carries TRBV7-3 and TRBJ2-1, with 8 bases lining up with TRBD1. This CDR3 contains 15 residues. The V gene's germline CDR1 is SGHTA and CDR2 FQGTGA. Germline trimming cut 5 bases from V and 0 bases from J; bases unmatched to any gene: 3.

In this sample, this clone turned up a few times. This sequence joins TRBV5-1 and TRBJ2-5; D unresolved. V shed 1 base and J shed 5 bases, with 9 bases lying between them. Germline V gives CDR1 SGHRS, CDR2 YFSETQ. This CDR3 has 13 amino acids. The CDR3 DNA follows: TGCGCCAGCAGCTTGTTATTATCGGAGACCCAGTACTTC. It encodes CASSLLLSETQYF.

V gene TRBV5-1 combines with J gene TRBJ1-1; 7 nucleotides line up with TRBD1. The CDR3 length is 15 residues. J was trimmed by 4 bases and V by 4 bases; bases with no gene match: 10. From germline, CDR1 is SGHRS and CDR2 YFSETQ. The CDR3 DNA reads TGCGCCAGCAGCGCACGCAGGGGGATAGTCACTGAAGCTTTCTTT. Protein: CASSARRGIVTEAFF.

In DNA form, the CDR3 reads TGTGCCAGCAGTTTCGGGCAGGGGGGACCGTGGAATGAGCAGTTCTTC. Encoded protein: CASSFGQGGPWNEQFF. The J gene is TRBJ2-1, the V gene TRBV27; D perhaps matches TRBD1 (7 bases). The V end was cut by 3 bases, the J end by 7 bases, with 19 bases between. Germline values: CDR1 MNHEY, CDR2 SMNVEV (reference sequence). The CDR3 covers 16 residues.

This clone has just a few counts. The rearrangement joins TRBV29-1 to TRBJ2-7; possible D gene TRBD1, 5 bases. The CDR3 totals 15 residues. Germline CDR1 is SQVTM and CDR2 is ANQGSEA. V was trimmed by 4 bases and J by 2 bases, leaving 18 bases between them. The DNA of the CDR3 is TGCAGCGTTGCTGGATGGGGCAGGGTCACCTACGAGCAGTACTTC. Protein: CSVAGWGRVTYEQYF.

This clone showed up just once. This rearrangement joins TRBV4-1 to TRBJ2-3; D gene uncertain. Germline V gene data show CDR1 as MGHRA and CDR2 as YSYEKL. Trimming left V 2 bases short and J 2 bases short, with 11 bases between. This CDR3 is built from 15 residues. CDR3 in DNA: TGCGCCAGCAGCCAAACGGGCCACCCCACAGATACGCAGTATTTT. Translation: CASSQTGHPTDTQYF.

This clone was picked up a small number of times. This chain joins TRBV30 and TRBJ2-2; 12 bases match TRBD2. Germline V gives CDR1 GTSNPN, CDR2 SVGIG (reference sequence). This CDR3 is 14 amino acids long. Unmatched junction bases numbered 3, after V lost 6 bases and J lost 4 bases. The CDR3 spells CACGLAGLTGELFF. CDR3 sequence (DNA): TGTGCCTGCGGACTAGCGGGACTCACCGGGGAGCTGTTTTTT. The complete variable domain, with remaining parts taken from reference TRBV30 and TRBJ2-2, reads SQTIHQWPATLVQPVGSPLSLECTVEGTSNPNLYWYRQAAGRGLQLLFYSVGIGQISSEVPQNLSASRPQDRQFILSSKKLLLSDSGFYLCACGLAGLTGELFFGEGSRLTVL.

CDR3 amino acids: CASGELAGPLVQFF. The CDR3 coding sequence is TGTGCCAGCGGGGAACTAGCGGGTCCGCTTGTGCAGTTCTTC. The V and J genes are TRBV28 and TRBJ2-1, with TRBD2 matching over 9 bases. Germline CDR1 is MDHEN and CDR2 is SYDVKM. The CDR3 totals 14 residues. V was clipped by 8 bases and J by 12 bases; unmatched bases: 14.

The rearrangement joins TRBV9 to TRBJ1-5; the D is unclear. CDR1 and CDR2 from the germline V gene are SGDLS and YYNGEE. Deletions cut 0 bases from V and 7 bases from J, with 8 bases between. The CDR3 sequence is 13 residues long. The CDR3, as DNA: TGTGCCAGCAGCGTAGGGCCAGCCCAGCCCCAGCATTTT. Amino acids: CASSVGPAQPQHF. Supplemented by reference TRBV9 and TRBJ1-5, the full variable domain reads DSGVTQTPKHLITATGQRVTLRCSPRSGDLSVYWYQQSLDQGLQFLIQYYNGEERAKGNILERFSAQQFPDLHSELNLSSLELGDSALYFCASSVGPAQPQHFGDGTRLSIL.

The chain links TRBV4-1 to TRBJ2-7; D could derive from TRBD1 or TRBD2 (5 bases each). Germline CDR1 is MGHRA and CDR2 is YSYEKL. The ends were cut back, 0 bases at V and 0 bases at J, with 15 bases in the middle. The CDR3 contains 17 residues. CDR3 bases: TGCGCCAGCAGCCAAGATCTACAGGAGGTGAGCTCCTACGAGCAGTACTTC. It codes for CASSQDLQEVSSYEQYF.

The rearrangement joins TRBV6-5 to TRBJ1-2; D is undetermined. The ends were cut back, 4 bases at V and 8 bases at J, with 11 bases in the middle. Germline V CDR1 and CDR2: MNHEY, SVGAGI. The CDR3 has 12 amino acids. In DNA, the CDR3 is TGTGCCAGCAGTTCACCTCCGTTCGGCTACACCTTC. Translating it yields CASSSPPFGYTF.

This chain links TRBV29-1 with TRBJ2-3; 9 bases fit TRBD2. The germline gives CDR1 SQVTM, CDR2 ANQGSEA. The CDR3 extends over 14 amino acids. The trim removed 6 bases at V and 2 bases at J, leaving 6 bases unmatched. The CDR3 DNA follows: TGCAGCGTCACGAGCGGGAGGTTCACAGATACGCAGTATTTT. This translates into CSVTSGRFTDTQYF.

This clone came up a few times. The chain couples TRBV10-1 to TRBJ2-3; 7 nucleotides line up with TRBD2. This CDR3 has 14 amino acids. Looked up from germline, CDR1 is WNHNN and CDR2 is SYGVQD (reference sequence). Losses at the gene ends were 4 bases for V and 4 bases for J; bases not matched to a gene: 5. DNA of the CDR3: TGCGCCAGCAGTGGTGAGGCGGGAGCAGATACGCAGTATTTT. Protein product: CASSGEAGADTQYF.

This clone was counted a few times. The chain links TRBV7-9 to TRBJ2-1; 10 bases agree with TRBD2. V shed 2 bases, J shed 6 bases, and the junction held 1 base outside the gene matches. This CDR3 spans 14 amino acids. Germline lookup yields CDR1 SEHNR and CDR2 FQNEAQ (reference sequence). CDR3 bases: TGTGCCAGCAGCTTACGGACTAGCGGCAATGAGCAGTTCTTC. It encodes CASSLRTSGNEQFF.

This clone appeared a few times. The chain carries TRBV19 and TRBJ1-4; 8 bases line up with TRBD1. The CDR3 sequence is 15 residues long. Germline V gene sequence: CDR1 LNHDA, CDR2 SQIVND (reference sequence). The junction had 9 bases not matched to a gene; V was cut back by 4 bases and J by 8 bases. CDR3 in amino acids: CASSNLGQVKEKLFF. CDR3 in DNA: TGTGCCAGTAGTAACCTGGGACAGGTGAAAGAAAAACTGTTTTTT. Drawing the rest from reference TRBV19 and TRBJ1-4, the complete variable domain is DGGITQSPKYLFRKEGQNVTLSCEQNLNHDAMYWYRQDPGQGLRLIYYSQIVNDFQKGDIAEGYSVSREKKESFPLTVTSAQKNPTAFYLCASSNLGQVKEKLFFGSGTQLSVL.

The chain has TRBV25-1 and TRBJ2-7, with D hard to call. V was cut by 3 bases and J by 10 bases, with 13 bases left in between. The CDR3 has 12 residues. In germline, CDR1 is MGHDK, CDR2 SYGVNS. The CDR3 DNA follows: TGTGCCAGCAGTGATAGCACTGGCGGCCAGTACTTC. It yields the protein CASSDSTGGQYF.

The chain is built from TRBV29-1 and TRBJ2-3; D gene uncertain. The CDR3 is 10 residues long. Germline V gives CDR1 SQVTM, CDR2 ANQGSEA. DNA for the CDR3: TGCAGGGCTGGTACCGGTACGCAGTATTTT. Its translation is CRAGTGTQYF.

This chain uses TRBV18 with TRBJ2-7, with no clear D. CDR3 length: 14 amino acids. Trimming cost V 0 bases and J 3 bases, with 9 bases left between them. Germline V gene data show CDR1 as KGHSH and CDR2 as LQKENI. This CDR3 reads CASSPPSSFYEQYF. The CDR3, as DNA: TGTGCCAGCTCACCACCGAGTTCATTCTACGAGCAGTACTTC.